The 12 T cell receptor beta chains reported below all come from one sample, sequenced in a study of regulatory T cells in long-lasting Graves disease. Researchers made TCR beta libraries by using iRepertoire HTBI primers and running Arm-PCR on CDR3 regions. A single record per CDR3 protein comes from TCRdb applying MiXCR to the multiplex PCR reads. The sample carries 600,000 to 800,000 distinct CDR3 sequences, 30% recorded once. As to time point: persistent/refractory GD, antithyroid drugs over 5 years with positive TRAb. From PBMCs, RNA was extracted and then used to make the TCR library. The sample consisted of peripheral blood mononuclear cells (PBMCs), taken when the disease was refractory, from a patient treated with antithyroid drugs. These receptors all come from a female donor with Graves disease.

This clonotype was found many times. The chain links TRBV28 to TRBJ1-5; D is uncertain. The CDR3 is 12 residues long. V lost 8 bases, J lost 6 bases, and 11 bases lay in between. Per the germline V gene, CDR1 is MDHEN and CDR2 is SYDVKM. The CDR3 nucleotides are TGTGCCAGCGATAGGGTAGGTCAGCCCCAGCATTTT. Protein product: CASDRVGQPQHF.

The V call is TRBV25-1, the J call TRBJ2-5; 7 nucleotides agree with TRBD2. Germline trimming cut 3 bases from V and 3 bases from J; bases unmatched to any gene: 7. CDR1 MGHDK and CDR2 SYGVNS come from the germline V gene. This CDR3 is 15 amino acids long. CDR3 DNA: TGTGCCAGCAGTGATCCGACTAGCTCCAAAGAGACCCAGTACTTC. It translates to CASSDPTSSKETQYF.

A few counts support this clonotype. This chain links TRBV6-5 with TRBJ1-6; the match to TRBD1 covers 8 bases. The germline V gene encodes CDR1 MNHEY and CDR2 SVGAGI. The J segment lost 7 bases and the V segment lost 2 bases, leaving 7 bases of the junction unmatched. The CDR3 runs 16 residues. The CDR3 DNA follows: TGTGCCAGCAGTTACGGGGACAGGAGAACGAATTCACCCCTCCACTTT. Residues: CASSYGDRRTNSPLHF.

This clonotype was detected ten times or more. The J gene is TRBJ1-2, the V gene TRBV12-3 or TRBV12-4, with a tentative D call TRBD1 (6 bases). The V end lost 7 bases, the J end lost 3 bases, and 9 bases lay between the germline ends. The CDR3 loop spans 12 amino acids. CDR3 residues: CASTRQDYGYTF. The CDR3 region has the DNA TGTGCCAGCACTCGACAGGACTATGGCTACACCTTC.

V and J are TRBV7-9 and TRBJ1-4; TRBD1 is a possible D gene (5 bases). The V end was cut by 1 base, the J end by 0 bases, with 9 bases between. CDR3 length: 16 residues. Germline-derived CDR1 and CDR2 are SEHNR and FQNEAQ (reference sequence). The CDR3, as DNA: TGTGCCAGCAGCTTAGTTACAGGCGCAACTAATGAAAAACTGTTTTTT. Translated, it gives CASSLVTGATNEKLFF.

This clonotype was counted many times. The chain carries TRBV6-1 and TRBJ1-2, with a possible D match to TRBD1 (5 bases). The V gene lost 7 bases and the J gene lost 2 bases, with 11 bases spanning the gap. This CDR3 is built from 13 residues. Germline V gives CDR1 MNHNS, CDR2 SASEGT. The CDR3 loop reads CASTGERNYGYTF. The CDR3 DNA follows: TGTGCCAGCACGGGGGAACGGAACTATGGCTACACCTTC.

The chain employs TRBV11-2 and TRBJ1-1; unclear D gene. The CDR3 sequence is 12 residues long. V was trimmed by 0 bases and J by 8 bases, leaving 7 bases between them. Germline V gene sequence: CDR1 SGHAT, CDR2 FQNNGV. CDR3 DNA sequence: TGTGCCAGCAGCTTAGATTTGGGGGAAGCTTTCTTT. Protein product: CASSLDLGEAFF.

The chain links TRBV3-1 to TRBJ1-2; D is undetermined. The CDR3 consists of 15 residues. Trimming left V 3 bases short and J 2 bases short, with 13 bases between. Germline values: CDR1 LGHDT, CDR2 YNNKEL (reference sequence). CDR3 residues: CASSQSLRGNYGYTF. In DNA, the CDR3 is TGTGCCAGCAGCCAGTCGCTTCGGGGAAACTATGGCTACACCTTC.

This clonotype was detected ten times or more. The chain joins TRBV12-3 or TRBV12-4 to TRBJ1-1, with D hard to call. Trimming took off 3 bases at V and 5 bases at J, with 10 bases between the two ends. The CDR3 spans 13 residues. The DNA for the CDR3 is TGTGCCAGCAGTTTGACGACAAGGACTGAAGCTTTCTTT. Translating it yields CASSLTTRTEAFF.

In its sample, this clonotype was seen a few times. This chain links TRBV20-1 with TRBJ1-1; D is unclear. Germline CDR1 reads DFQATT; CDR2 reads SNEGSKA (reference sequence). V was trimmed by 6 bases and J by 2 bases, leaving 16 bases between them. The CDR3 runs 14 residues. The CDR3 bases are TGCAGTGCCCCCCGGGGTCTCGATAACACTGAAGCTTTCTTT. It yields the protein CSAPRGLDNTEAFF.

The chain combines TRBV3-1 with TRBJ2-3; D is uncertain. Per the germline V gene, CDR1 is LGHDT and CDR2 is YNNKEL (reference sequence). This CDR3 is 14 amino acids long. V was cut by 0 bases and J by 5 bases, with 9 bases left in between. The DNA for the CDR3 is TGTGCCAGCAGCCAAGAAAATACTCAAGATACGCAGTATTTT. Residues: CASSQENTQDTQYF.

There are many counts of this clonotype. This sequence joins TRBV2 and TRBJ2-7, with a weak D call TRBD1 (6 bases). The V end was cut by 5 bases, the J end by 2 bases, with 7 bases between. Germline lookup yields CDR1 SNHLY and CDR2 FYNNEI. The CDR3 is made up of 12 amino acids. The CDR3 here is CASSNRAYEQYF. Here the CDR3 DNA reads TGTGCCAGCAGTAACAGGGCCTACGAGCAGTACTTC.